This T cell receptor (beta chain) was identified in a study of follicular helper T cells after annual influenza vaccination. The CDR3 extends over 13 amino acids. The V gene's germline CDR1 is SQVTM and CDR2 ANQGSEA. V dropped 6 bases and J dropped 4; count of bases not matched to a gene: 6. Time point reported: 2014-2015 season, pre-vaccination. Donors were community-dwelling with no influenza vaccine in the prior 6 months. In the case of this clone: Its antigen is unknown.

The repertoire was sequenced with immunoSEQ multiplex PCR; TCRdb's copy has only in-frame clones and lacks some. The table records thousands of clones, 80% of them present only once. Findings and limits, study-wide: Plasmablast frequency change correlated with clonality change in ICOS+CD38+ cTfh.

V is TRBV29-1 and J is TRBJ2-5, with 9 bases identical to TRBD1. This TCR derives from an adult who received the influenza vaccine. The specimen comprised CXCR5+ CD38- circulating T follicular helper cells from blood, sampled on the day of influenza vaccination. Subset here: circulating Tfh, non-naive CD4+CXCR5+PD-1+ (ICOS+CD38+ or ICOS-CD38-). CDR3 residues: CSVVPGQGETQYF. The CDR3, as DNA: TGCAGCGTCGTCCCGGGACAGGGAGAGACCCAGTACTTC.